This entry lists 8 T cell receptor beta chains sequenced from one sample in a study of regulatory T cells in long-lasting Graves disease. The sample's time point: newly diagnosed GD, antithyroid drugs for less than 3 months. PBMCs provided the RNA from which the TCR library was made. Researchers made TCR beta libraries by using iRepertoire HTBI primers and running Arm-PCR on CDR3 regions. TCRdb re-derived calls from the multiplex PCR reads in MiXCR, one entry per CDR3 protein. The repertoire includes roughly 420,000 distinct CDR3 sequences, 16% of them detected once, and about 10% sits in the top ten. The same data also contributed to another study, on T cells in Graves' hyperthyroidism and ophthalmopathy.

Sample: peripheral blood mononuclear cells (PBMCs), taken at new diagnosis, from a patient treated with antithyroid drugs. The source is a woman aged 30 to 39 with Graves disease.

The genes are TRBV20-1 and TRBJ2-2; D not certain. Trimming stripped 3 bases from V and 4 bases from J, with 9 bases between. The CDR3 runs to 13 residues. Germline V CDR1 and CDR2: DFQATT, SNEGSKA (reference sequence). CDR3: CSAREGSTGELFF. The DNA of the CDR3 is TGCAGTGCTAGGGAAGGATCCACCGGGGAGCTGTTTTTT.

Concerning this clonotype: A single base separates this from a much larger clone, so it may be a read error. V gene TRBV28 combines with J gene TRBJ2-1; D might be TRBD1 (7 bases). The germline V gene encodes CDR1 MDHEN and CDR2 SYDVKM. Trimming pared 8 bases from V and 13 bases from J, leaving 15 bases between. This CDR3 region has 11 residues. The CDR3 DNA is TGTGCCAGCCTTCAGGGGGGCACCCAGTTCTTC. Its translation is CASLQGGTQFF.

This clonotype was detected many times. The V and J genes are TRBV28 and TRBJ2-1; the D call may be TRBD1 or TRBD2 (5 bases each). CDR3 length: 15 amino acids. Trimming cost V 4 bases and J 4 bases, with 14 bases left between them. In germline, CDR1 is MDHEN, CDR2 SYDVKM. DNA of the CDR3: TGTGCCAGCAGTTACCGACAGCGGTATTACAATGAGCAGTTCTTC. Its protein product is CASSYRQRYYNEQFF.

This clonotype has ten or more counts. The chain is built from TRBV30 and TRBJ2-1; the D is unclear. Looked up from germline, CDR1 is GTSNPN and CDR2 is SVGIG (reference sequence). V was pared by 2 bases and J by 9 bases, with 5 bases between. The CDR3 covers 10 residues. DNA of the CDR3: TGTGCCTGGAGTAGGCGTGAGCAGTTCTTC. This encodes CAWSRREQFF.

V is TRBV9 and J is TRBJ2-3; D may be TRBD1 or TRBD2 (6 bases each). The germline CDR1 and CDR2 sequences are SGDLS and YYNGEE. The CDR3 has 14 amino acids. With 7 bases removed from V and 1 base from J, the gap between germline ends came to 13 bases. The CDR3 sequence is CASAAGHRTDTQYF. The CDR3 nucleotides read TGTGCCAGCGCCGCGGGACATCGCACAGATACGCAGTATTTT.

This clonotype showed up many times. The CDR3 loop reads CASRRASDEQYF. In DNA, the CDR3 is TGTGCCAGCAGGCGCGCATCTGACGAGCAGTACTTC. The chain uses TRBV28 and TRBJ2-7; D ambiguous. This CDR3 region has 12 residues. Germline V gene data show CDR1 as MDHEN and CDR2 as SYDVKM. V was clipped by 6 bases and J by 5 bases, with 11 bases between them.

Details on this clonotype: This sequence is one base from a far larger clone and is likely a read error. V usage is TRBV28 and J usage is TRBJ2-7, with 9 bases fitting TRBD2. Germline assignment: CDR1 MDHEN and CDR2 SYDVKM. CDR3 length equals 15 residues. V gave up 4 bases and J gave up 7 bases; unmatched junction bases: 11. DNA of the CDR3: TGTGCCAGCAGTTCCCCCACTAGCGGGTACAATGAGCAGTACTTC. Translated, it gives CASSSPTSGYNEQYF. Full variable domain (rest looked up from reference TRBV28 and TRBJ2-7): DVKVTQSSRYLVKRTGEKVFLECVQDMDHENMFWYRQDPGLGLRLIYFSYDVKMKEKGDIPEGYSVSREKKERFSLILESASTNQTSMYLCASSSPTSGYNEQYFGPGTRLTVT.

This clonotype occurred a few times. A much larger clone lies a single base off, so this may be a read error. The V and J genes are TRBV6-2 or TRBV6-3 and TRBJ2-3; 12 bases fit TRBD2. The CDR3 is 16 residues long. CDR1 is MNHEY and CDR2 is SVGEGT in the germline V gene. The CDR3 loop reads CASSSRLAGVPDTQNF. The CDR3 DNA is TGTGCCAGCAGTAGTCGACTAGCGGGAGTTCCAGATACGCAGAATTTT.